This T cell receptor beta chain originates from a study of T cells in Graves' hyperthyroidism and ophthalmopathy. Overall study findings and caveats: Most clonotypes that expanded in the thyroid above 0.001 also showed up in blood. It was a median roughly six months before onset that the model predicted ophthalmopathy.

What was amplified from RNA transcripts were TCR beta CDR3 regions. Initially, a first-round RT-PCR of the TCR CDR3 employed the HTBI primer set. TCRdb called the multiplex PCR reads again in MiXCR, with one record for every CDR3 protein. The sample has about 350,000 distinct CDR3 sequences, around a sixth seen once; the top ten hold roughly a sixth. CDR3 length: 16 amino acids. V was pared by 6 bases and J by 7 bases, with 16 bases of the junction left unmatched. The germline CDR1 and CDR2 sequences are MNHNS and SASEGT. The study included ophthalmopathy patients with Clinical Activity Score at least 3, NOSPECS grade at least 4 and duration under 3 months. A few counts support this clonotype. Its antigen is unknown.

The specimen sequenced was blood. This chain uses TRBV6-1 with TRBJ1-2; 8 bases are shared with TRBD1. This TCR derives from a woman aged 40 to 50 with Graves' ophthalmopathy. DNA of the CDR3: TGTGCCAGCAGGGACCCCGGACAGGGAAGTTGGGGTGGCTACACCTTC. Its translation: CASRDPGQGSWGGYTF.